These T cell receptor beta chains were read from a single sample in a study of shared clonotypes between healthy human individuals. Data came from immunoSEQ multiplex PCR; TCRdb stores just in-frame clones and leaves some out. This table holds around 2.1 million clones, approximately 95% found once. The source material was naive CD4+ T cells sorted from blood. The receptors derive from a man between 18 and 29 years old in good health. The CDR3 runs from the conserved cysteine through the conserved F or W. Each record gives: CDR3 protein, CDR3 DNA, clone size, J gene, V gene, D gene. A D gene is named only where the DNA matches it firmly. Clone size is stated in some rows and not others, as once, few, many or a class when expanded.

CASRTSQGGTEAFF | TGTGCCAGTAGAACTTCACAGGGAGGCACTGAAGCTTTCTTT | - | TRBJ1-1 | TRBV19 | -
CASNFERDTEAFF | TGTGCCAGCAATTTTGAGAGGGACACTGAAGCTTTCTTT | - | TRBJ1-1 | TRBV6-1 | -
CASSQASTGQVFEQFF | TGCGCCAGCAGCCAAGCGTCGACAGGGCAGGTGTTTGAGCAGTTCTTC | - | TRBJ2-1 | TRBV4-3 | TRBD1
CASSLYRGYGYTF | TGTGCCAGCAGTTTATACAGGGGCTATGGCTACACCTTC | - | TRBJ1-2 | TRBV28 | TRBD1
CASRAFLYSNQPQHF | TGTGCCAGCAGGGCCTTCCTATATAGCAATCAGCCCCAGCATTTT | - | TRBJ1-5 | TRBV6-5 | -
CASSWTSGTLDTQYF | TGCGCCAGCAGCTGGACTAGCGGGACGCTCGATACGCAGTATTTT | once | TRBJ2-3 | TRBV5-1 | TRBD2
CASSLAVTQTYEQYF | TGTGCCAGCAGCTTAGCCGTCACACAGACCTACGAGCAGTACTTC | once | TRBJ2-7 | TRBV11-2 | -
CASRVQGSGYGYTF | TGTGCCAGCAGGGTACAGGGATCAGGGTATGGCTACACCTTC | - | TRBJ1-2 | TRBV28 | -
CSVEPSDTQYF | TGCAGCGTTGAACCGTCAGATACGCAGTATTTT | - | TRBJ2-3 | TRBV29-1 | -
CASSQETSSFETQYF | TGCGCCAGCAGCCAAGAAACTAGTTCGTTTGAGACCCAGTACTTC | - | TRBJ2-5 | TRBV4-3 | -
CASSLEPAGADTQYF | TGTGCCAGCAGCTTGGAGCCAGCGGGGGCAGATACGCAGTATTTT | - | TRBJ2-3 | TRBV5-4 | TRBD2
CAWSPPGPLSNQPQHF | TGTGCCTGGAGTCCGCCCGGGCCGCTTTCCAATCAGCCCCAGCATTTT | - | TRBJ1-5 | TRBV30 | -
CASSESVLQDRGLYEQYF | TGCGCCAGCAGTGAGTCAGTTCTACAGGACAGGGGGTTATACGAGCAGTACTTC | - | TRBJ2-7 | TRBV10-2 | TRBD1
CASSPGQAGPDTQYF | TGTGCCAGCAGCCCGGGACAGGCAGGCCCAGATACGCAGTATTTT | - | TRBJ2-3 | TRBV28 | TRBD1
CASSRKTGGSNEQFF | TGCGCCAGCAGCCGAAAGACAGGGGGGTCAAATGAGCAGTTCTTC | - | TRBJ2-1 | TRBV4-3 | TRBD1
CASSYSGPGTDTQYF | TGTGCCAGCAGTTACTCGGGGCCGGGCACAGATACGCAGTATTTT | - | TRBJ2-3 | TRBV6-5 | -
CATRQGASGNTIYF | TGTGCCACCCGACAGGGAGCCTCTGGAAACACCATATATTTT | - | TRBJ1-3 | TRBV7-2 | TRBD1
CASSLRRGRSTDTQYF | TGTGCCAGCAGCTTGAGACGGGGGCGGAGCACAGATACGCAGTATTTT | - | TRBJ2-3 | TRBV5-4 | -
CATAALAGAQETQYF | TGTGCCACCGCCGCCCTAGCGGGAGCCCAAGAGACCCAGTACTTC | - | TRBJ2-5 | TRBV15 | TRBD2
CASSISSSSYNEQFF | TGCGCCAGCAGCATCTCATCCAGCTCCTACAATGAGCAGTTCTTC | - | TRBJ2-1 | TRBV5-1 | -
CASSQDHLSGNPYEQYF | TGCGCCAGCAGCCAAGATCATTTGAGCGGGAATCCCTACGAGCAGTACTTC | - | TRBJ2-7 | TRBV4-3 | TRBD2
CASSRTHGETQYF | TGTGCCAGCTCCAGGACCCACGGAGAGACCCAGTACTTC | - | TRBJ2-5 | TRBV18 | -
CATSRDWGVNQPQHF | TGTGCCACCAGCAGAGATTGGGGAGTGAATCAGCCCCAGCATTTT | - | TRBJ1-5 | TRBV15 | -
CAWGSGGTGELFF | TGTGCCTGGGGATCCGGGGGCACCGGGGAGCTGTTTTTT | - | TRBJ2-2 | TRBV30 | -
CASSSTGTLGANVLTF | TGTGCCAGCAGCTCAACCGGGACACTGGGGGCCAACGTCCTGACTTTC | - | TRBJ2-6 | TRBV11-2 | -
CASSEQGALWGYTF | TGTGCCAGCAGCGAACAGGGGGCCCTCTGGGGCTACACCTTC | - | TRBJ1-2 | TRBV6-1 | TRBD1
CASSRGQGGYEQYF | TGTGCCAGCAGCCGCGGACAGGGGGGTTACGAGCAGTACTTC | - | TRBJ2-7 | TRBV6-5 | TRBD1
CSVSPGTGQETQYF | TGCAGCGTTAGTCCCGGGACAGGGCAAGAGACCCAGTACTTC | - | TRBJ2-5 | TRBV29-1 | TRBD1
CASSQTGTSLGETQYF | TGTGCCAGCAGCCAAACCGGGACTTCGTTGGGAGAGACCCAGTACTTC | once | TRBJ2-5 | TRBV2 | -
CASSMGQDINSPLHF | TGTGCCAGTAGTATGGGACAGGACATAAATTCACCCCTCCACTTT | - | TRBJ1-6 | TRBV19 | TRBD1
CASKARSNTGELFF | TGTGCCAGCAAGGCTAGATCGAACACCGGGGAGCTGTTTTTT | - | TRBJ2-2 | TRBV2 | -
CATSRASQGPGYTF | TGTGCCACCAGCAGAGCTTCACAGGGGCCCGGCTACACCTTC | - | TRBJ1-2 | TRBV15 | TRBD1